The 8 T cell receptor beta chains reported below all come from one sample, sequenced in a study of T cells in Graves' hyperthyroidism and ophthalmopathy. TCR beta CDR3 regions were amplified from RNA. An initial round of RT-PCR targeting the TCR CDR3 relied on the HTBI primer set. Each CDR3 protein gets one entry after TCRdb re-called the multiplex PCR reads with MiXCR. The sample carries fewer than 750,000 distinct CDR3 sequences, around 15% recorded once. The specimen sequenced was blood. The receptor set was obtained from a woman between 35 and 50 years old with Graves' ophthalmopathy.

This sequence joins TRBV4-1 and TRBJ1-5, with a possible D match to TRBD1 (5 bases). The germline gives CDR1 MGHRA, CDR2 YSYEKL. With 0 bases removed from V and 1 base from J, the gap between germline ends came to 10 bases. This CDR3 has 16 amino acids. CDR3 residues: CASSQEPGRSNQPQHF. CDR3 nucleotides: TGCGCCAGCAGCCAAGAGCCGGGACGGAGCAATCAGCCCCAGCATTTT.

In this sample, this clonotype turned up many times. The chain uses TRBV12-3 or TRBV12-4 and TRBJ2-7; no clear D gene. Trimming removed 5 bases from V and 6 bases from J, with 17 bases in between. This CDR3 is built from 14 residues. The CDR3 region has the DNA TGTGCCAGCAGTCCACGGGTCAGCGTGGGCGAGCAGTACTTC. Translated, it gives CASSPRVSVGEQYF.

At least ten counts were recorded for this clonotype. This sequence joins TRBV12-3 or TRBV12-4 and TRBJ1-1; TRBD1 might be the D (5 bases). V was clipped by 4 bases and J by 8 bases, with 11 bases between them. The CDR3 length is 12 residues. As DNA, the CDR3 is TGTGCCAGCAGTTCCCGACAGAGCGAAGCTTTCTTT. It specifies CASSSRQSEAFF.

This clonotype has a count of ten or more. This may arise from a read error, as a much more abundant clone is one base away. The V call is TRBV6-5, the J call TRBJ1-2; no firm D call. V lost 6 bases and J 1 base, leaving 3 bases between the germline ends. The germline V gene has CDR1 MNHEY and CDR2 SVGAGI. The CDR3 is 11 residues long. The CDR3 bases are TGTGCCAGCAGGCTTAACTATGGCTACACCTTC. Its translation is CASRLNYGYTF.

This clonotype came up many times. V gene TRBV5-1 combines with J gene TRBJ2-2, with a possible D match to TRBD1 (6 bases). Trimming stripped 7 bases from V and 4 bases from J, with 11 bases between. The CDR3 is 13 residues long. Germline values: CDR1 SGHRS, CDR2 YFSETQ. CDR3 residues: CASSTGPTGELFF. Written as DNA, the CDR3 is TGCGCCAGCTCCACAGGGCCCACCGGGGAGCTGTTTTTT.

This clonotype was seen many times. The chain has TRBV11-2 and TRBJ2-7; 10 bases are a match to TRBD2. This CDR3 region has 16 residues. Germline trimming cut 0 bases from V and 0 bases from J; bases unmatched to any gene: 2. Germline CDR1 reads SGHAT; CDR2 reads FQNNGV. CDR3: CASSLESSGSSYEQYF. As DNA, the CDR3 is TGTGCCAGCAGCTTAGAGTCTAGCGGGAGCTCCTACGAGCAGTACTTC.

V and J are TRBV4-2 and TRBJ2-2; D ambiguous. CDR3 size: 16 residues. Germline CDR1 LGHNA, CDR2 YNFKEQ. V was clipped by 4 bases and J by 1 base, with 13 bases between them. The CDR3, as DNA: TGTGCCAGCAGCCCGCACCACGCGTGGAACACCGGGGAGCTGTTTTTT. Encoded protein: CASSPHHAWNTGELFF.

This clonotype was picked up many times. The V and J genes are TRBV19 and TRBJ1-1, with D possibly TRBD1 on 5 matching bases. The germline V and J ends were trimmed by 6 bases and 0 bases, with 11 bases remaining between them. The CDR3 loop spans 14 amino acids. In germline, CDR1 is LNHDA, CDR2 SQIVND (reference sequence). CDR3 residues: CASSTDILNTEAFF. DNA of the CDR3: TGTGCCAGTAGCACGGACATATTGAACACTGAAGCTTTCTTT.